This T cell receptor beta chain was recorded in a study of CD8+ T cells in alopecia areata (dated by TCRdb to the late 2010s). Concerning the study at large: Treated patients were enrolled in an open-label pilot trial of oral tofacitinib, 5 to 10 mg twice daily, for moderate-to-severe alopecia areata. To study T cell clonal expansion in alopecia areata, the researchers applied high-throughput TCRbeta sequencing to both the C3H/HeJ mouse model and human patients. Tofacitinib was given for 6 to 18 months, followed by 6 months of follow-up off drug to assess delayed response and recurrence. RNA came from the PAXgene miRNA kit for fixed scalp, the miRNeasy kit for PBMCs, and the RNeasy kit for mouse skin. In humans, TCRbeta sequencing was performed on scalp tissue and on sorted CD4+ and CD8+ peripheral blood T cells from healthy controls and from patients with patchy or totalis/universalis alopecia areata. Scalp clonality was compared among normal scalp (n=4), patchy alopecia areata scalp (n=8), and alopecia totalis/universalis scalp (n=8). TCRbeta CDR3 regions were amplified by immunoSEQ multiplex PCR with 35 Vbeta forward and 13 Jbeta reverse primers. Patients on tofacitinib were biopsied at baseline and after 4 and 24 weeks of treatment, and several of the patients also had a later scalp biopsy. The research as a whole found: Shared TCR sequences between patients were less evident than in mice, which may be partly attributable to HLA diversity in the patient population. Higher clonality and more expanded CD8+ clones were observed in lesional scalp than in normal scalp, particularly in alopecia totalis/universalis, a finding suggestive of antigenic drive. Scalp TCR repertoire analysis is complicated because resident alphabeta T cells in normal human skin are also sequenced, whereas mouse skin is dominated by gammadelta T cells.

Libraries were constructed by the immunoSEQ multiplex PCR assay. To provide template for TCR sequencing, every sample had RNA extracted and reverse transcribed into cDNA. First-strand cDNA was synthesized with SuperScript III using a 2:1 mix of oligo-dT and random hexamers. A synthetic immune receptor repertoire was used to measure amplification bias, and any remaining bias was corrected computationally. For the original study's pipeline: Raw reads were preprocessed to remove errors, and CDR3 was defined by IMGT conventions from the conserved cysteine to phenylalanine. Clonality was computed by normalizing Shannon entropy by log2 of the number of productive unique TCRs and subtracting the result from 1. Whether scalp clones were CD4 or CD8 was inferred by matching scalp TCRbeta sequences against CD4 and CD8 repertoires sorted from blood. TCRdb obtained this table from immuneACCESS and retained in-frame rearrangements with V and J assigned. These tables miss some clones; where compared with another copy, unresolved V genes account for less than half of the shortfall, and the remainder is unexplained. V, J and clone size are those of that table, while D and trimming were read from the DNA. The sample has 9,500 to 15,000 clones on record, approximately 55% of them singletons. Jointly, the top ten make up 20% to 25% of the sample.

This clone occurred a few times. The antigen it binds to is not known. One base away there is no much larger clone; base qualities are not given. Peripheral blood and lesional scalp punch biopsies were obtained from patients with alopecia areata. Scalp biopsies from humans were placed right away in PAXgene tissue containers for fixation. The CDR3 has 13 amino acids, counting the end cysteine and phenylalanine. Here the CDR3 DNA is all that survives: 39 bases in frame from base 1. The junction carries 18 bases between V and J, which are trimmed by 3 bases and 15 bases respectively. Sequences MGHRA (CDR1) and YSYEKL (CDR2) are obtained from the germline V gene.

The chain is encoded by TRBV4-1 joined to TRBJ2-1; the D gene cannot be named for sure. This TCR came from a human donor with alopecia areata. Specimen: skin. The bases are TGCGCCAGCAGCCATGCCGGGCCTCGTCTCCGGTTCTTC. It specifies CASSHAGPRLRFF.